This record covers a single TCR beta chain. Antigen: not known. The entry originates in a study of vaccination and CD4 T cells after COVID-19. Across the study: Sampling post-COVID took place a median about 95 days after diagnosis (range 35 to 161). Overlapping spike peptides served as the stimulus for the cells. These peptides came from SARS-CoV-2 and from the common cold coronaviruses HCoV-NL63, HCoV-OC43 and HCoV-229E.

The V and J ends lost 0 bases and 3 bases respectively, with 18 bases between them. The CDR3 is 18 amino acids. CDR1 LGHNT and CDR2 FRNRAP come from the germline V gene. Oncomine TCR Beta short-read sequencing was applied to DNA from cultured CD4+ T cells. From the PCR reads, TCRdb called clonotypes with MiXCR, one entry per CDR3 protein. The sample contains under 20,000 distinct CDR3 sequences, roughly 31% of which appear only once. The treatment here: approximately nine-day PBMC culture with coronavirus spike peptide pools or control peptides (ViraFEST assay). Cell culture was performed with roughly 2 million PBMCs per well in the presence of about 9.3 IU/ml IL-2 and 10 ug/ml peptide pools. With fresh IL-2 medium, half the medium was replaced on days 3 and 7.

The chain employs TRBV12-5 and TRBJ1-5; D not resolved. The clonotype comes from a human donor with COVID-19. Sequenced: cultured CD4+ T cells from blood. The CDR3 sequence is CASGLVLGPGENNQPQHF. The CDR3 DNA follows: TGTGCTAGTGGTTTGGTACTAGGTCCAGGTGAGAACAATCAGCCCCAGCATTTT.